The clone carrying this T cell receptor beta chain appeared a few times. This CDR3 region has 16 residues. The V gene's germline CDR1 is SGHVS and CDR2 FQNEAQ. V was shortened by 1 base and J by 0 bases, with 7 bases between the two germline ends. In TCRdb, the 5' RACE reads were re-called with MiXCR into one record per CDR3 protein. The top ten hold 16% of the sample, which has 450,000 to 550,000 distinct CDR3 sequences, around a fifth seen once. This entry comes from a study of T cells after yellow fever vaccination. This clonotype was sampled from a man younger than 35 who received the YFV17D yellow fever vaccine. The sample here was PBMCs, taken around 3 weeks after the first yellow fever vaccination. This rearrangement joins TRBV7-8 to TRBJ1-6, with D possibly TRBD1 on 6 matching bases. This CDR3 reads CASSLEGGSYNSPLHF. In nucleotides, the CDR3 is TGTGCCAGCAGCTTAGAAGGGGGCTCCTATAATTCACCCCTCCACTTT.